The clone carrying this T cell receptor (beta chain) was detected many times. TCRdb ran MiXCR on the 5' RACE reads and lists one entry per CDR3 protein. The sample shows tens of thousands of distinct CDR3 sequences, roughly 5.4% of them seen only once. This sample stems from a study of early T cells in non-severe SARS-CoV-2 infection. Germline loops: CDR1 SQVTM, CDR2 ANQGSEA. The CDR3 spans 15 residues. Trimming removed 7 bases from V and 3 bases from J, with 16 bases in between. Sequenced sample: whole blood. The V call is TRBV29-1, the J call TRBJ2-6; TRBD2 is a possible D gene (6 bases). This receptor was identified in an adult who was a healthcare worker with PCR-confirmed SARS-CoV-2 infection or an uninfected control (not recorded which). The CDR3 DNA follows: TGCAGCGCCCGGACTGAAGCGGGTGGGGCCAACGTCCTGACTTTC. Translating gives CSARTEAGGANVLTF.